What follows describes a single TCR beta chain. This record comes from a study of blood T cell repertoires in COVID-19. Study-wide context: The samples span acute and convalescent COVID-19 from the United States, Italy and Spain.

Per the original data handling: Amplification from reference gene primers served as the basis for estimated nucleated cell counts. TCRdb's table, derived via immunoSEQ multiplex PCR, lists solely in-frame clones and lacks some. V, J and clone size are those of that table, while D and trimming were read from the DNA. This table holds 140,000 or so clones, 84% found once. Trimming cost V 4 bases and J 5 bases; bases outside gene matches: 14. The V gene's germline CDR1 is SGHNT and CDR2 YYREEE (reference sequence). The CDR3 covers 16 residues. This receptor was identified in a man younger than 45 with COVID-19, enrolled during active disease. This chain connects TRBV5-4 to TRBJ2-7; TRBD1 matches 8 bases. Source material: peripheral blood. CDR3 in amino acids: CASSLPRAGGWNEQYF. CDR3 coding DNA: TGTGCCAGCAGCCTACCCCGGGCAGGGGGCTGGAACGAGCAGTACTTC.